These 2 T cell receptor beta chains originate from one sample sequenced in a study of CD8 T cells in ankylosing spondylitis (dated by TCRdb to the late 2010s). The method behind the library was 5' RACE. The reads were generated on an Illumina MiSeq. TCRdb applied fastp at Q25 and MiXCR to the public reads, then kept only in-frame beta chains. For every CDR3 protein sequence, its rows merge into one entry that carries the most common genes and DNA. The sample yields about 24,000 distinct CDR3 sequences; 10% to 15% were counted once. 30% to 45% of the sample goes to the ten largest clones. Sample: blood. The receptors here all came from a male donor with ankylosing spondylitis or in good health (not recorded which).

In this sample, this clonotype turned up many times. The chain carries TRBV6-1 and TRBJ2-1; no clear D gene. The CDR3 length is 14 residues. Trimming took off 7 bases at V and 5 bases at J, with 15 bases between the two ends. CDR1 and CDR2 (germline): MNHNS, SASEGT. The DNA of the CDR3 is TGTGCCAGCATAAAACCGCCCCTTAACAATGAGCAGTTCTTC. Translating gives CASIKPPLNNEQFF.

This clonotype has a count of ten or more. CDR3 loop: CASSLTGGGYYEQYF. CDR3 nucleotide sequence: TGCGCCAGCAGCTTGACAGGGGGCGGCTATTACGAGCAGTACTTC. The chain has TRBV5-1 and TRBJ2-7; 9 bases are shared with TRBD1. V lost 1 base and J lost 4; bases outside the gene matches: 6. Germline V gene data show CDR1 as SGHRS and CDR2 as YFSETQ. This CDR3 region has 15 residues.